This is a list of T cell receptor beta chains from one sample in a study of shared clonotypes between healthy human individuals. Some clones are missing from TCRdb's copy, which holds only in-frame ones; the method was immunoSEQ multiplex PCR. The profile shows a few million clones, 95% of them singletons. Sequenced input: naive CD4+ T cells sorted from blood. These receptors came from a man aged 18 to 30 in good health. Both conserved end residues are part of each CDR3.

cdr3_aa j_call v_call
CASSLVGQGMLAGYTF TRBJ1-2 TRBV5-6
CASNGEASSSYNEQFF TRBJ2-1 TRBV4-1
CASSEMKWANYGYTF TRBJ1-2 TRBV10-1
CAWSVQNYGYTF TRBJ1-2 TRBV30
CASSDRARATGELFF TRBJ2-2 TRBV10-2
CASSSGQTNTGELFF TRBJ2-2 TRBV5-1
CASSETRLAIEGYTF TRBJ1-2 TRBV25-1
CASSPPGGMNTEAFF TRBJ1-1 TRBV18
CASSQDGGHNGYTF TRBJ1-2 TRBV4-1
CASSPSGGYNEQFF TRBJ2-1 TRBV7-3